The clone carrying this T cell receptor beta chain was observed a few times. The antigen remains undetermined. A second roughly 6 to 11 cycle PCR used barcoded and J-beta primers. In TCRdb, the 5' RACE reads were re-called with MiXCR into one record per CDR3 protein. The sample yields about 680,000 distinct CDR3 sequences, 45% to 50% seen once. The data were taken from a study of blood T cells in healthy people across ages. Regarding the study as a whole: Comparison with aged donors showed that long-lived donors had more naive CD4+ cells and higher diversity. Expanded clonotype changes were possibly confounded by unknown donor CMV status.

Looked up from germline, CDR1 is SQVTM and CDR2 is ANQGSEA. The CDR3 covers 13 residues. Between the trimmed V and J ends, which lost 3 bases and 0 bases, there was a span of 7 bases. Sequenced material: blood. This TCR came from a woman aged 60-75 years in good health. V usage is TRBV29-1 and J usage is TRBJ2-3; D remains ambiguous. This CDR3 reads CSVDRSSTDTQYF. CDR3 bases: TGCAGCGTTGACAGGTCTAGCACAGATACGCAGTATTTT.